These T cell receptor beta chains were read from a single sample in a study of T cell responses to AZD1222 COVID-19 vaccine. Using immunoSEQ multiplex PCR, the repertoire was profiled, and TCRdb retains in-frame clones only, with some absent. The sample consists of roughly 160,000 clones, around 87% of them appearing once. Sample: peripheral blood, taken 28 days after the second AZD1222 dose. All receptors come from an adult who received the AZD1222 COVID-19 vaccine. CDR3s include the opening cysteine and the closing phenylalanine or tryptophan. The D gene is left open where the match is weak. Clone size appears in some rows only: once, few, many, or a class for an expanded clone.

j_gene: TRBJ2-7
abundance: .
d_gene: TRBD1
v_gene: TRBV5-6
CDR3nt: TGTGCCAGCAGCGCCTGGACAGGGGATCGGTACGAGCAGTACTTC
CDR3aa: CASSAWTGDRYEQYF

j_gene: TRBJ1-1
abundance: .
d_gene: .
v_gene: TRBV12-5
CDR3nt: TGTGCTAGTGGTTTGAGGGAGGAGAACACTGAAGCTTTCTTT
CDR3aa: CASGLREENTEAFF

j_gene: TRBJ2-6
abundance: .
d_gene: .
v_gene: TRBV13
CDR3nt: TGTGCCAGCAGCCTCAAACTGGACCAACACCTCACTCTGAGGGGGGCCAACGTCCTGACTTTC
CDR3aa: CASSLKLDQHLTLRGANVLTF

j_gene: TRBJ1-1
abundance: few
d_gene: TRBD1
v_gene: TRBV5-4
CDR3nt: TGTGCCAGCAGCCCCGGACAGGCGCCCGGAGGGAACACTGAAGCTTTCTTT
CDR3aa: CASSPGQAPGGNTEAFF

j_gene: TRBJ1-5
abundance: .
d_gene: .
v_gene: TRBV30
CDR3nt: TGTGCCTGGAATAGGCGGGATCAGCCCCAGCATTTT
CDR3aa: CAWNRRDQPQHF

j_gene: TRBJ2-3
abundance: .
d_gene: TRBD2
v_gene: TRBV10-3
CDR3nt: TGTGCCATCAGCGCAAGCCGAGGGACTAGCGGGGGGGCTGGGTCAGATACGCAGTATTTT
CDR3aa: CAISASRGTSGGAGSDTQYF

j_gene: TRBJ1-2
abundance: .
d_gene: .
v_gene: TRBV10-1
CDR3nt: TGCGCCAGCACTAACAGTCTAATCCGGGCCTATGGCTACACCTTC
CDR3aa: CASTNSLIRAYGYTF

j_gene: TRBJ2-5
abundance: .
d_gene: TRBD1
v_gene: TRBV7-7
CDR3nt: TGTGCTAGCAGCTTAGATCGGACAGGGCGCGAGACCCAGTACTTC
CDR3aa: CASSLDRTGRETQYF

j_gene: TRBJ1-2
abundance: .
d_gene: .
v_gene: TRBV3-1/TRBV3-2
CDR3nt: TGTGCCAGCAGCCAAGGGGGCGGGGTTGGCTACACCTTC
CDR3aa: CASSQGGGVGYTF

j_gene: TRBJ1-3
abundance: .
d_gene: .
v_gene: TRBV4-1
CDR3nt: TGCGCCAGCAGCCAACCCGGGACATCTGGAAACACCATATATTTT
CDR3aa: CASSQPGTSGNTIYF

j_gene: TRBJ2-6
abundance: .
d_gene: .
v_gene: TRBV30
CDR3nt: TGTGCCTGGAGAATCCCTGGGGCCAACGTCCTGACTTTC
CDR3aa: CAWRIPGANVLTF

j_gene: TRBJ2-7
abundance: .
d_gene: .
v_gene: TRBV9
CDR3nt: TGTGCCAGCAGCGTAGGGGGGGACACCTACGAGCAGTACTTC
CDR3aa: CASSVGGDTYEQYF

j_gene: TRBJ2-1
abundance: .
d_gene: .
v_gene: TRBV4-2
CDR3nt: TGTGCCAGCAGCCAAGCGGGGGCTTACAATGAGCAGTTCTTC
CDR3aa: CASSQAGAYNEQFF

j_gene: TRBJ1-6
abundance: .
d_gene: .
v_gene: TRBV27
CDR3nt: TGTGCCAGCAGTCCATCTTCACTCCGGACAGTGGGAGATAATTCACCCCTCCACTTT
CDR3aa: CASSPSSLRTVGDNSPLHF

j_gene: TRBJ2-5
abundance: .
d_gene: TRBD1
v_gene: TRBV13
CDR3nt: TGTGCCAGCGTCAGACAGGGATTGGGGGAGACCCAGTACTTC
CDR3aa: CASVRQGLGETQYF

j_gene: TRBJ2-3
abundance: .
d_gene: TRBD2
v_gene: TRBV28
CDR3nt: TGTGCCAGCAGTTTTGGGCGCGGGGGTATAGATACGCAGTATTTT
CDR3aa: CASSFGRGGIDTQYF

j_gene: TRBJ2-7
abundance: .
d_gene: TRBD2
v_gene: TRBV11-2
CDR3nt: TGTGCCAGCAGCTTAACTCGGGACTATTTGTACGAGCAGTACTTC
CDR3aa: CASSLTRDYLYEQYF

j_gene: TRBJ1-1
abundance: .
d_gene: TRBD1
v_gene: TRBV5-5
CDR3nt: TGTGCCAGCAGACCCGACAGGGGCAGTTTCCTGAACACTGAAGCTTTCTTT
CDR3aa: CASRPDRGSFLNTEAFF

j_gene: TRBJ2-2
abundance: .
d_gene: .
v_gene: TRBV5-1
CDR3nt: TGCGCCAGCACTCTCGAGGGTAGCGGGGAGCTGTTTTTT
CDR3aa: CASTLEGSGELFF

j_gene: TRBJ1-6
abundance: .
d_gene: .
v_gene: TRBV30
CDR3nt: TGTGCCTGGAGTTTGGCTGGGGATTCACCCCTCCACTTT
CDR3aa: CAWSLAGDSPLHF

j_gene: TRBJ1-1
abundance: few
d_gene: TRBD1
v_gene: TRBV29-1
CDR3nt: TGCAGCACTGGGACAGCGAGTCTAAACACTGAAGCTTTCTTT
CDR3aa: CSTGTASLNTEAFF

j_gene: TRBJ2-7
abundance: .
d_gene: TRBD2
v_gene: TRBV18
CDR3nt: TGTGCCAGCTCGCCAACTAGCGGGGGGGCCGTCGAGCAGTACTTC
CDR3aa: CASSPTSGGAVEQYF

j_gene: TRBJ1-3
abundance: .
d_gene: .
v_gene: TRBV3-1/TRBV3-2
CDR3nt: TGTGCCAGCAGCCAAGGACAGTTCTCTGGAAACACCATATATTTT
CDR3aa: CASSQGQFSGNTIYF

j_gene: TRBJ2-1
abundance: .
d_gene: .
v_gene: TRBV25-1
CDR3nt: TGTGCCAGCAGTGCCAGGGGATTTGAGCAGTTCTTC
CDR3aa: CASSARGFEQFF

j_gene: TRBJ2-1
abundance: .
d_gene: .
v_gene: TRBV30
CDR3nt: TGTGCCTGGAGTGTGGCACGTGAGCAGTTCTTC
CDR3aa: CAWSVAREQFF

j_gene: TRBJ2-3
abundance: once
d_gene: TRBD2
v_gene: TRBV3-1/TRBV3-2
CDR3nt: TGTGCCAGCAGTCCCTCTAGCGGGGGGCTATTCACAGATACGCAGTATTTT
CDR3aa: CASSPSSGGLFTDTQYF

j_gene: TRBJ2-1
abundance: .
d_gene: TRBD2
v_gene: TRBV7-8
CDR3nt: TGTGCCAGCAGCTTAAAAGCAGCGGGACGGGCCAACAATGAGCAGTTCTTC
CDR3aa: CASSLKAAGRANNEQFF

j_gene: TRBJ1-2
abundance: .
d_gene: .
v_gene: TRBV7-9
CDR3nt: TGTGCCAGCAGCTTAGGTAGCGGCGGCTACACCTTC
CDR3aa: CASSLGSGGYTF

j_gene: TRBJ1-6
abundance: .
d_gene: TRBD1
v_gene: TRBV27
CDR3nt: TGTGCCAGCAGTCCCTTGACAGGGGGGGTGAATTCACCCCTCCACTTT
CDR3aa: CASSPLTGGVNSPLHF

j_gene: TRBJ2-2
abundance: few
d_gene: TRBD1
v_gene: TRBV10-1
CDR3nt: TGCGCCAGCAGAAGAGACAGGGACACCGGGGAGCTGTTTTTT
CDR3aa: CASRRDRDTGELFF

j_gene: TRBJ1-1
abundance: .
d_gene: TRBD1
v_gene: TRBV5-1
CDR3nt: TGCGCCAGCAAAAAATATGTCGACAGGGCCACTGAAGCTTTCTTT
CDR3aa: CASKKYVDRATEAFF

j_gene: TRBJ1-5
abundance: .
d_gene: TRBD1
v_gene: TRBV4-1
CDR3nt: TGCGCCAGCAGCCAGCCGGGACAGGGGGCTTTTAGCAATCAGCCCCAGCATTTT
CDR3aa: CASSQPGQGAFSNQPQHF

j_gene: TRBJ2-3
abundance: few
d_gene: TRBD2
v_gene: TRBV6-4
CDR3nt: TGTGCCAGCAGTCTTAGCGGGGGGGCCGTTGATACGCAGTATTTT
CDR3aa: CASSLSGGAVDTQYF

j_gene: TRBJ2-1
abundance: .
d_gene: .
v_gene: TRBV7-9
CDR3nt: TGTGCCAGCAGCTCCAGGGACACCAACAATGAGCAGTTCTTC
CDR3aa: CASSSRDTNNEQFF

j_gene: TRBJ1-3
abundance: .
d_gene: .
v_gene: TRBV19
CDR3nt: TGTGCCAGTAGTTTGAGCAGGTCAGCTGGAAACACCATATATTTT
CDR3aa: CASSLSRSAGNTIYF

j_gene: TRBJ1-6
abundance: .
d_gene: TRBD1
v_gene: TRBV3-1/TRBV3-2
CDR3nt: TGTGCCAGCAGCCGGGACAGTTATTCACCCCTCCACTTT
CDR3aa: CASSRDSYSPLHF

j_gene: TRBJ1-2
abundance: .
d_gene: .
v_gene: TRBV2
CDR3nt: TGTGCCAGCAGTCAGACAGCCAGTGGCTACACCTTC
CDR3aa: CASSQTASGYTF